What follows describes a single TCR beta chain. Isolating PBMCs gave at least 6 million of these cells per sample. These data originate in a study of blood T cells in healthy people across ages. Trimming took 1 base from V and 8 from J, leaving 2 bases between them. The CDR3 length is 9 residues. Germline CDR1 is SQVTM and CDR2 is ANQGSEA. The use of a sample-barcoded 5' primer and a J-beta primer mix characterized a second PCR of about 7 to 12 cycles. TCRdb reprocessed the 5' RACE reads via MiXCR and lists one record per CDR3 protein. The sample includes about 620,000 distinct CDR3 sequences, approximately 21% of them seen just once.

The chain carries TRBV29-1 and TRBJ1-2; D remains unclear. The sample consisted of blood. The sequence derives from a man in his 70s in good health. This chain's CDR3 is CSVEGGYTF. The CDR3 DNA reads as TGCAGCGTTGAAGGCGGCTACACCTTC.